Listed here are 16 T cell receptor beta chains from one sample, sequenced in a study of cytomegalovirus exposure and HLA in healthy donors. Clones were sequenced by immunoSEQ multiplex PCR, and TCRdb holds only the in-frame ones, with some missing. The sample has roughly 330,000 clones, around 87% seen once. The material sequenced was PBMCs. Every receptor here comes from a woman aged 25-40 years in good health and CMV-seropositive.

The V and J genes are TRBV13 and TRBJ2-1; D is perhaps TRBD2 (5 bases). Trimming left V 4 bases short and J 9 bases short, with 7 bases between. Germline V lookup: CDR1 PRHDT, CDR2 FYEKMQ (reference sequence). The length of the CDR3 is 11 residues. CDR3 DNA: TGTGCCAGCAGCTGGACTGGTGAGCAGTTCTTC. Its protein product is CASSWTGEQFF.

This chain joins TRBV7-6 and TRBJ2-7, with no clear D. V lost 1 base and J 2 bases, leaving 12 bases between the germline ends. Germline values: CDR1 SGHVS, CDR2 FNYEAQ. This CDR3 spans 15 amino acids. In nucleotides, the CDR3 is TGTGCCAGCAGCTTAGGCTCTGGGTCCCCCTACGAGCAGTACTTC. Protein product: CASSLGSGSPYEQYF.

The chain combines TRBV4-3 with TRBJ2-3, with 8 bases aligning to TRBD2. Germline assignment: CDR1 LGHNA and CDR2 YSLEER. CDR3 length: 17 residues. V shed 0 bases and J 7 bases; nucleotides not matched to a gene: 12. CDR3 sequence (DNA): TGCGCCAGCAGCCAAGATGGAGAAGCGGGGGATCCTCATACGCAGTATTTT. This codes for CASSQDGEAGDPHTQYF.

This rearrangement joins TRBV27 to TRBJ1-4; D is possibly TRBD1 (6 bases). V gave up 2 bases and J gave up 8 bases, with 21 bases separating them. The CDR3 has 17 amino acids. Germline V lookup: CDR1 MNHEY, CDR2 SMNVEV (reference sequence). This CDR3 is CASSLARTGRDREKLFF. DNA for the CDR3: TGTGCCAGCAGTTTAGCGCGTACAGGGAGGGATAGAGAAAAACTGTTTTTT.

V and J are TRBV5-1 and TRBJ2-2, with TRBD1 matching 8 bases. Germline lookup yields CDR1 SGHRS and CDR2 YFSETQ. CDR3 size: 15 residues. The J segment lost 1 base and the V segment lost 4 bases, leaving 3 bases of the junction unmatched. In nucleotides, the CDR3 is TGCGCCAGCAGCGCCGGGACAGGGAACACCGGGGAGCTGTTTTTT. It is translated as CASSAGTGNTGELFF.

This clone was found once. The chain employs TRBV7-7 and TRBJ2-5, with a weak D call TRBD2 (6 bases). V shed 5 bases and J shed 5 bases, with 12 bases lying between them. This CDR3 has 13 amino acids. Germline values: CDR1 SSHAT, CDR2 FNYEAQ (reference sequence). CDR3 sequence reads: CASSHSGGETQYF. The CDR3 DNA reads TGTGCCAGCAGCCATAGCGGTGGGGAGACCCAGTACTTC.

This chain connects TRBV13 to TRBJ2-5, with TRBD2 matching over 11 bases. V shed 1 base and J 5 bases; nucleotides not matched to a gene: 3. The CDR3 totals 15 residues. Germline lookup yields CDR1 PRHDT and CDR2 FYEKMQ (reference sequence). CDR3 sequence (DNA): TGTGCCAGCAGCTTAGTAGCGGGAGGGCCGGAGACCCAGTACTTC. This encodes CASSLVAGGPETQYF.

Only a few counts were recorded for this clone. V and J are TRBV5-1 and TRBJ1-2; no clear D. Germline CDR1 reads SGHRS; CDR2 reads YFSETQ. The V end lost 1 base, the J end lost 0 bases, and 16 bases lay between the germline ends. This CDR3 has 17 amino acids. The CDR3 coding sequence is TGCGCCAGCAGCTTGACGCCAGGAAAGAGTTCTAACTATGGCTACACCTTC. Its protein product is CASSLTPGKSSNYGYTF.

This clone has a handful of counts. The rearrangement links TRBV2 to TRBJ1-5; the D is unclear. Germline loops: CDR1 SNHLY, CDR2 FYNNEI. Trimming shortened V by 4 bases and J by 0 bases, and 10 bases separated the two germline ends. The length of the CDR3 is 15 residues. The CDR3 spells CASSVGSASNQPQHF. For the CDR3, the DNA is TGTGCCAGCAGTGTAGGATCTGCTAGCAATCAGCCCCAGCATTTT.

This chain connects TRBV13 to TRBJ2-7; maybe TRBD2 (5 bases). The CDR3 totals 14 residues. The V and J ends lost 1 base and 3 bases respectively, with 10 bases between them. The germline V gene has CDR1 PRHDT and CDR2 FYEKMQ (reference sequence). The CDR3 region is CASSLATGDYEQYF. In nucleotides, the CDR3 is TGTGCCAGCAGCTTAGCGACCGGGGACTACGAGCAGTACTTC.

The gene calls are TRBV15 and TRBJ2-7; 8 nucleotides align to TRBD2. The CDR3 is made up of 15 amino acids. V lost 0 bases and J lost 3; bases outside the gene matches: 4. Germline lookup yields CDR1 LNHNV and CDR2 YYDKDF (reference sequence). The CDR3 reads CATSRDRGGLYEQYF. The CDR3 nucleotides are TGTGCCACCAGCAGAGATCGGGGGGGGCTCTACGAGCAGTACTTC.

This chain connects TRBV27 to TRBJ2-1; D not resolved. The CDR3 extends over 15 amino acids. Germline CDR1 and CDR2: MNHEY and SMNVEV (reference sequence). V lost 5 bases and J 0 bases, leaving 11 bases between the germline ends. The CDR3 DNA reads as TGTGCCAGCAGTGACCGCACTGGCTCCTACAATGAGCAGTTCTTC. This gives the protein CASSDRTGSYNEQFF.

V and J are TRBV27 and TRBJ2-2; D unclear. The CDR3 extends over 14 amino acids. Germline CDR1 MNHEY, CDR2 SMNVEV (reference sequence). V was clipped by 6 bases and J by 2 bases, with 10 bases between them. CDR3 region: CASSAGSNTGELFF. Here the CDR3 DNA reads TGTGCCAGCAGCGCAGGTTCAAACACCGGGGAGCTGTTTTTT.

This sequence joins TRBV6-4 and TRBJ2-1; D not resolved. Germline CDR1 is MRHNA and CDR2 is SNTAGT. The CDR3 sequence is 13 residues long. Trimming cost V 2 bases and J 3 bases, with 5 bases left between them. For the CDR3, the DNA is TGTGCCAGCAGTGACCTCCTCTACAATGAGCAGTTCTTC. Its translation: CASSDLLYNEQFF.

The genes are TRBV5-1 and TRBJ2-5; 7 bases match TRBD2. The CDR3 has 15 residues. Germline values: CDR1 SGHRS, CDR2 YFSETQ. Trimming removed 0 bases from V and 4 bases from J; junction bases left unmatched: 6. Here the CDR3 DNA reads TGCGCCAGCAGCTTGGTTGGCGGCGGGGGAGAGACCCAGTACTTC. Residues: CASSLVGGGGETQYF.

In regard to this clone: The sample contains more than one DNA sequence encoding this CDR3. The chain couples TRBV2 to TRBJ2-5, with D perhaps assigned TRBD1 or TRBD2 (5 bases each). Deletions cut 6 bases from V and 4 bases from J, with 9 bases between. CDR1 and CDR2 (germline): SNHLY, FYNNEI. The CDR3 length is 12 residues. CDR3 coding DNA: TGTGCCAGCAGGGCAGGGACAGAGACCCAGTACTTC. It specifies CASRAGTETQYF.